Reported below is one T cell receptor beta chain. Its antigen is currently unknown. This sample stems from a study of shared clonotypes between healthy human individuals. Positive CCR7 selection of CD45RO-negative cells yielded the naive CD8 cells, and terminally differentiated effector memory CD45RA+ cells were excluded. CDR3 size: 16 residues. Trimming cost V 4 bases and J 1 base; bases outside gene matches: 9. Germline lookup yields CDR1 MNHNS and CDR2 SASEGT. Regarding the study as a whole: The low donor count limited represented genetic and exposure-history diversity. A generally larger estimated richness was seen in naive subsets than in memory subsets.

Sorted-subset replicate PCR reactions were performed with roughly 200 ng DNA, corresponding to 30,000 or so T cell genomes. Sequencing used immunoSEQ multiplex PCR; TCRdb keeps in-frame clones, though not all of them. This sample has fewer than 1 million clones, with approximately 96% found just once. Sequencing used naive CD8+ T cells sorted from blood. The sequence was obtained from a man aged 25-40 years in good health. This chain joins TRBV6-1 and TRBJ2-5, with 7 bases identical to TRBD1. The CDR3 sequence: CASSALGAGGQETQYF. The CDR3 DNA reads as TGTGCCAGCAGTGCCTTGGGGGCAGGGGGCCAAGAGACCCAGTACTTC.